This TCR beta chain is from a study of post-analysis software for immune sequencing data (dated by TCRdb to between 2014 and 2017). Background on the whole study: Relapsing-remitting, secondary progressive and progressive-relapsing multiple sclerosis were recorded as disease courses, and subtype annotation was lacking for some patients. A subset of samples was prepared in parallel using single-end sample barcoding, then pooled and co-amplified after Illumina adapter ligation. The patient repertoires were compared against roughly 12 previously published healthy control repertoires obtained from donors aged about 6 to 26 years.

To demonstrate the VDJtools post-analysis software, the study profiled TCR beta repertoires from the peripheral blood of around 13 young patients with multiple sclerosis. The patients with multiple sclerosis were children and adolescents between roughly 6 and 17 years of age. This clonotype was recorded a few times. What antigen it recognizes has not been identified. No per-base quality is available; no much larger clone lies one base away. Receptor amplification or capture employed PCR. Instrument on record: Illumina HiSeq 2500. Unique molecular identifiers were incorporated into TCR beta cDNA libraries to reduce PCR and sequencing biases. Every 1 to 10 million input T cells yielded approximately 500,000 cDNA molecules, meaning each molecule approximated one T cell. The patient libraries were prepared and sequenced with the same protocol used for the earlier healthy control dataset. Samples belonging to the same batch were prepared together, multiplexed and sequenced on a shared HiSeq lane. As for how the authors treated the data: MIGEC handled the raw barcoded reads, throwing out single-read molecular identifier groups before consensus assembly and CDR3 extraction. Clonotype tables were post-analysed with VDJtools, and diversity was normalized by down-sampling all datasets to the smallest sample size. In repertoire overlap clustering, CDR3 amino acid sequences, but not nucleotide sequences, were matched to correct batch-related cross-sample contamination. TCRdb itself trimmed the public reads at Q25 with fastp, ran MiXCR and retained productive beta chains. Rows are combined by CDR3 protein, so each entry shows the most common genes and DNA. These V and J calls are TCRdb output, not the study's own analysis. For this sample the table gives 400,000 to 500,000 distinct CDR3 sequences, of which roughly 38% were detected only once. The ten largest clones take up about 7.6% of the sample.

The research as a whole found: The control group was slightly older than the multiple sclerosis patient group. Normalized Chao1 diversity was significantly lower in multiple sclerosis patients than controls, suggesting substantial peripheral T-cell clonal expansion. Direct clustering with F measure revealed strong co-clustering of samples prepared in the same batch, which led to a batch-effect correction. Patients showed significantly higher frequencies than controls for five TRBV segments, among them TRBV5-6, TRBV5-1 and TRBV20-1.

A distance of 20 bases separates the germline ends of V and J, which lose 1 base and 5 bases respectively. CDR1 and CDR2 were assigned from the germline V gene as SQVTM and ANQGSEA. Inclusive of the bounding cysteine and phenylalanine, the CDR3 is 16 residues long. Kept here is only the CDR3 DNA, which spans 48 bases and is read in frame from base 1. Sequenced sample: blood. This sequence originates from a girl aged 2 to 10 with multiple sclerosis. The V and J genes are TRBV29-1 and TRBJ2-5; the D gene is possibly TRBD1 or TRBD2, each agreeing over 5 bases. This receptor carries the CDR3 CSVEGLRDGVFETQYF. The DNA is as follows: TGCAGCGTTGAAGGACTCCGGGACGGAGTGTTCGAGACCCAGTACTTC.